This T cell receptor (beta chain) was obtained from a study of blood T cell repertoires in COVID-19. The overall study: Samples taken during acute and convalescent COVID-19 were collected in the United States, Italy and Spain. The cDNA or gDNA used as material had been derived from T cells, B-cell-depleted T cells, or PBMCs.

Germline V gene lookup returns CDR1 PRHDT and CDR2 FYEKMQ (reference sequence). V was pared by 5 bases and J by 0 bases, with 11 bases of the junction left unmatched. The CDR3 has 18 residues. In the original processing: How many nucleated cells were present was estimated from reference gene primer amplification. Sequenced by immunoSEQ multiplex PCR; TCRdb stores in-frame clones only, minus some. For V, J and clone size, that table is used; D and trimming come from the DNA. The sample carries tens of thousands of clones, 80% to 90% recorded once. Sample: peripheral blood. This clonotype was sampled from a woman older than 75 with acute or convalescent COVID-19. The J gene is TRBJ2-1, the V gene TRBV13; TRBD2 aligns across 9 bases. The CDR3 is CASSPGLAPDSSYNEQFF. For the CDR3, the DNA is TGTGCCAGCAGCCCCGGACTAGCGCCTGATAGCTCCTACAATGAGCAGTTCTTC.